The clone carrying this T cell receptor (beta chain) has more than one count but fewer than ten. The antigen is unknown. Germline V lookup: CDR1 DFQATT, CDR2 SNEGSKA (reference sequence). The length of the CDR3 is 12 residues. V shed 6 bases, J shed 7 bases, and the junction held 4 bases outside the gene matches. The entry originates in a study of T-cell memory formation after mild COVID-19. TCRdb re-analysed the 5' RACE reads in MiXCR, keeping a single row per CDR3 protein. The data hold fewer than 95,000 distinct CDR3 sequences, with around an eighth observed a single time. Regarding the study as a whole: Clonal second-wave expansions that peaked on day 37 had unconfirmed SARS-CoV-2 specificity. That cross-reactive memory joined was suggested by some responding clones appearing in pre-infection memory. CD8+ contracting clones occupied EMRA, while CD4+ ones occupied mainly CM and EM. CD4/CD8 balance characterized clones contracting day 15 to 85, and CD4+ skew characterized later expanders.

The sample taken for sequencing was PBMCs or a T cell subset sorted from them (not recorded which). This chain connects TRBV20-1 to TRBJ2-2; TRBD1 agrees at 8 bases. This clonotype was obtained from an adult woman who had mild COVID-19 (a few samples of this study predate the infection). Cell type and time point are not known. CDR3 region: CSAGTGDGELFF. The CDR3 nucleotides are TGCAGTGCCGGGACAGGTGACGGGGAGCTGTTTTTT.